The 22 T cell receptor beta chains below were found in one sample sequenced in a study of T cells and Merkel cell carcinoma outcomes. The repertoire was sequenced with immunoSEQ multiplex PCR; TCRdb's copy has only in-frame clones and lacks some. The table lists roughly 2,000 clones, approximately 90% of them singletons, with 6.6% in the top ten. The sequenced sample was tumor tissue from Merkel cell carcinoma. Receptors originate from a human donor with Merkel cell carcinoma.

The rearrangement links TRBV4-1 to TRBJ1-5; D might be TRBD1 (5 bases). Trimming cost V 3 bases and J 3 bases, with 9 bases left between them. Germline CDR1 and CDR2: MGHRA and YSYEKL. This CDR3 is 14 amino acids long. The CDR3 region is CASSHTGNNQPQHF. CDR3 nucleotides: TGCGCCAGCAGCCACACAGGAAACAATCAGCCCCAGCATTTT.

The CDR3 DNA sequence: TGTGCCAGCAGTGAAATCGGGACTACCAAAGAGACCCAGTACTTC. This codes for CASSEIGTTKETQYF. The V call is TRBV25-1, the J call TRBJ2-5, with 7 bases fitting TRBD2. Per the germline V gene, CDR1 is MGHDK and CDR2 is SYGVNS. V lost 2 bases, J lost 3 bases, and 6 bases stayed unmatched. This CDR3 comprises 15 residues.

The V and J genes are TRBV5-6 and TRBJ2-3; TRBD2 agrees at 9 bases. V lost 4 bases, J lost 0 bases, and 12 bases stayed unmatched. This CDR3 has 18 amino acids. CDR1 and CDR2 (germline): SGHDT, YYEEEE. The CDR3 sequence: CASSGRLAGPSSTDTQYF. For the CDR3, the DNA is TGTGCCAGCAGCGGGCGGCTAGCGGGACCTTCTAGCACAGATACGCAGTATTTT.

Here the CDR3 DNA reads TGTGCCAGCTCACCGGGACAGGGGGGGAACACTGAAGCTTTCTTT. This sequence encodes CASSPGQGGNTEAFF. V is TRBV18 and J is TRBJ1-1; 11 bases align to TRBD1. V trimming: 3 bases; J trimming: 1 base; junction bases outside the gene matches: 1. This CDR3 has 15 amino acids. Germline V lookup: CDR1 KGHSH, CDR2 LQKENI.

The chain carries TRBV9 and TRBJ1-1, with 10 bases aligning to TRBD1. Looked up from germline, CDR1 is SGDLS and CDR2 is YYNGEE. The CDR3 covers 16 residues. After removal of 3 bases from V and 0 bases from J, the junction contained 5 bases not matched to a gene. The CDR3 protein is CASSEGQGWVNTEAFF. In DNA, the CDR3 is TGTGCCAGCAGCGAGGGACAGGGGTGGGTGAACACTGAAGCTTTCTTT.

In the case of this clone: Germline and junction disagree at one end, which may indicate a read error. The rearrangement links TRBV5-1 to TRBJ2-7, with 7 bases fitting TRBD1. CDR1 and CDR2 from the germline V gene are SGHRS and YFSETQ. This CDR3 is built from 15 residues. CDR3 nucleotide sequence: TGCGCCAGCAGCCCGGGACAGTATAACTCCTACAAGCAGTACTTC. Its protein is CASSPGQYNSYKQYF.

This chain links TRBV5-1 with TRBJ2-2; TRBD1 might be the D (6 bases). Trimming removed 4 bases from V and 5 bases from J, with 9 bases in between. Germline CDR1 is SGHRS and CDR2 is YFSETQ. The CDR3 totals 13 residues. The CDR3 nucleotides are TGCGCCAGCAGCCGTGACAGGACCGGGGAGCTGTTTTTT. Its translation: CASSRDRTGELFF.

The rearrangement links TRBV10-3 to TRBJ1-4; 7 bases are shared with TRBD1. This CDR3 has 14 amino acids. The V gene end was trimmed by 4 bases and the J gene end by 6 bases; junction bases not matched to a gene: 5. Germline assignment: CDR1 ENHRY and CDR2 SYGVKD. In nucleotides, the CDR3 is TGTGCCATCAGTGTCGGTGGGACAGATGAAAAACTGTTTTTT. It translates to CAISVGGTDEKLFF.

This clone was seen once. The chain uses TRBV4-2 and TRBJ2-5, with TRBD2 identical over 12 bases. The V gene end was trimmed by 0 bases and the J gene end by 4 bases; junction bases not matched to a gene: 6. In germline, CDR1 is LGHNA, CDR2 YNFKEQ. The CDR3 is 17 amino acids. CDR3 sequence (DNA): TGTGCCAGCAGCCAAGAGGGGGCTAGCGGGGGGGGAGAGACCCAGTACTTC. Encoded protein: CASSQEGASGGGETQYF.

This chain uses TRBV5-4 with TRBJ2-1; 7 nucleotides match TRBD2. The V gene's germline CDR1 is SGHNT and CDR2 YYREEE (reference sequence). The CDR3 is made up of 15 amino acids. With V trimmed by 4 bases and J by 4 bases, 8 bases remained unmatched. CDR3 protein: CASSLLADVYNEQFF. In nucleotides, the CDR3 is TGTGCCAGCAGCCTCCTAGCGGACGTATACAATGAGCAGTTCTTC.

V gene TRBV28 combines with J gene TRBJ2-7, with D perhaps matching TRBD2 (5 bases). V lost 5 bases and J lost 4, with 12 bases in between. CDR1 and CDR2 from the germline V gene are MDHEN and SYDVKM. The CDR3 sequence is 13 residues long. The CDR3 here is CASSPLVPYEQYF. The CDR3 DNA is TGTGCCAGCAGTCCACTAGTCCCTTACGAGCAGTACTTC. Full variable domain (missing parts from reference TRBV28 and TRBJ2-7): DVKVTQSSRYLVKRTGEKVFLECVQDMDHENMFWYRQDPGLGLRLIYFSYDVKMKEKGDIPEGYSVSREKKERFSLILESASTNQTSMYLCASSPLVPYEQYFGPGTRLTVT.

The rearrangement joins TRBV7-9 to TRBJ1-1; D remains unclear. The CDR3 is 13 residues long. CDR1 is SEHNR, CDR2 FQNEAQ, per germline (reference sequence). V was shortened by 4 bases and J by 1 base, with 7 bases between the two germline ends. The CDR3 sequence is CASSYRGNTEAFF. DNA for the CDR3: TGTGCCAGCAGCTACCGGGGGAACACTGAAGCTTTCTTT.

The chain has TRBV6-6 and TRBJ1-1; maybe TRBD1 (5 bases). The CDR3 runs 15 residues. V was pared by 0 bases and J by 0 bases, with 8 bases between. Germline loops: CDR1 MNHNY, CDR2 SVGAGI (reference sequence). The chain's CDR3 is CASSYSGLMNTEAFF. CDR3 DNA sequence: TGTGCCAGCAGTTACTCGGGACTTATGAACACTGAAGCTTTCTTT.

The chain links TRBV5-1 to TRBJ2-7; 9 nucleotides agree with TRBD1. Trimming took 4 bases from V and 5 from J; bases not matched to a gene: 7. Germline V CDR1 and CDR2: SGHRS, YFSETQ. The CDR3 totals 14 residues. The CDR3 is CASSKRDRVNEQYF. The CDR3 coding sequence is TGCGCCAGCAGCAAACGGGACAGGGTTAACGAGCAGTACTTC. Full variable domain (rest looked up from reference TRBV5-1 and TRBJ2-7): KAGVTQTPRYLIKTRGQQVTLSCSPISGHRSVSWYQQTPGQGLQFLFEYFSETQRNKGNFPGRFSGRQFSNSRSEMNVSTLELGDSALYLCASSKRDRVNEQYFGPGTRLTVT.

The chain uses TRBV5-6 and TRBJ2-7, with D tentatively TRBD2 (5 bases). V lost 0 bases and J 5 bases, leaving 6 bases between the germline ends. The CDR3 spans 12 residues. Germline values: CDR1 SGHDT, CDR2 YYEEEE. The CDR3 DNA reads as TGTGCCAGCAGCTTGGTCGGGGACGAGCAGTACTTC. Its protein is CASSLVGDEQYF.

In regard to this clone: This CDR3 is also generated by other DNA sequences in the sample. V is TRBV29-1 and J is TRBJ2-1; 12 bases are shared with TRBD2. The germline V gene encodes CDR1 SQVTM and CDR2 ANQGSEA. The CDR3 length is 14 residues. V dropped 3 bases and J dropped 9; count of bases not matched to a gene: 6. This CDR3 is CSVEPSGREPEQFF. Written as DNA, the CDR3 is TGCAGCGTTGAGCCTAGCGGGAGGGAGCCTGAGCAGTTCTTC.

The chain is built from TRBV7-9 and TRBJ2-1, with 13 bases lining up with TRBD2. The V gene end was trimmed by 4 bases and the J gene end by 8 bases; junction bases not matched to a gene: 8. The CDR3 sequence is 16 residues long. Germline lookup yields CDR1 SEHNR and CDR2 FQNEAQ (reference sequence). The CDR3 spells CASSSRSTSGRDEQFF. In DNA form, the CDR3 reads TGTGCCAGCAGCTCCCGTTCTACTAGCGGGAGGGATGAGCAGTTCTTC. The full variable domain, its missing parts supplied by reference TRBV7-9 and TRBJ2-1, is DTGVSQNPRHKITKRGQNVTFRCDPISEHNRLYWYRQTLGQGPEFLTYFQNEAQLEKSRLLSDRFSAERPKGSFSTLEIQRTEQGDSAMYLCASSSRSTSGRDEQFFGPGTRLTVL.

This clone was seen a single time. This chain joins TRBV30 and TRBJ1-1, with no clear D. CDR1 is GTSNPN, CDR2 SVGIG, per germline (reference sequence). V lost 6 bases to trimming and J lost 2 bases, with 13 bases between them. This CDR3 has 13 amino acids. Written as DNA, the CDR3 is TGTGCCTGTACACTCAGGACCAACACTGAAGCTTTCTTT. Translation: CACTLRTNTEAFF. Together with reference TRBV30 and TRBJ1-1, the CDR3 gives the full variable domain: SQTIHQWPATLVQPVGSPLSLECTVEGTSNPNLYWYRQAAGRGLQLLFYSVGIGQISSEVPQNLSASRPQDRQFILSSKKLLLSDSGFYLCACTLRTNTEAFFGQGTRLTVV.

The chain carries TRBV18 and TRBJ2-7; tentatively, D is TRBD1 or TRBD2 (5 bases each). The CDR3 is 12 residues long. Germline CDR1 KGHSH, CDR2 LQKENI. V was shortened by 2 bases and J by 8 bases, with 10 bases between the two germline ends. CDR3 DNA sequence: TGTGCCAGCTCACCATATGAGGGGAAGCAGTACTTC. This translates into CASSPYEGKQYF.

The chain links TRBV19 to TRBJ2-7, with TRBD1 identical over 10 bases. This CDR3 contains 15 residues. Germline lookup yields CDR1 LNHDA and CDR2 SQIVND (reference sequence). Trimming cost V 3 bases and J 1 base; bases outside gene matches: 3. The CDR3 DNA reads as TGTGCCAGTAGTATGGGACAGGGGTTATCCTACGAGCAGTACTTC. Its translation: CASSMGQGLSYEQYF.

The chain couples TRBV7-9 to TRBJ1-5; D unclear. The CDR3 contains 16 residues. Germline CDR1 reads SEHNR; CDR2 reads FQNEAQ (reference sequence). Deletions cut 5 bases from V and 6 bases from J, with 20 bases between. In nucleotides, the CDR3 is TGTGCCAGCAGCGTTTACATTGGAGGGAAGAGTCAGCCCCAGCATTTT. It codes for CASSVYIGGKSQPQHF.

The chain links TRBV6-5 to TRBJ2-3; 8 bases fit TRBD1. With 4 bases clipped from V and 4 bases from J, the junction kept 10 bases outside the gene matches. The CDR3 is made up of 16 amino acids. Germline V CDR1 and CDR2: MNHEY, SVGAGI. The CDR3 is CASSSATGEFPDTQYF. The CDR3 coding sequence is TGTGCCAGCAGTTCCGCGACAGGGGAGTTTCCAGATACGCAGTATTTT.